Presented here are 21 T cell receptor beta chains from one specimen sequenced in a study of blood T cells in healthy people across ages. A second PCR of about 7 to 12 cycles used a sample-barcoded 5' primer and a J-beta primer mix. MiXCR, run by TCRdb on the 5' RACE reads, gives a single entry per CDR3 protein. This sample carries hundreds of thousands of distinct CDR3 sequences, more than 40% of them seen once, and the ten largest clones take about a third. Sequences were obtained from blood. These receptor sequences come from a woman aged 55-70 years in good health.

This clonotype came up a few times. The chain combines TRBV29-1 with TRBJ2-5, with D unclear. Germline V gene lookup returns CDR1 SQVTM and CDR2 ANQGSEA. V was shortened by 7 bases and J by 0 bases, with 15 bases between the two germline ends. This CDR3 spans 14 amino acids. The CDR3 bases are TGCAGCGCCACTGATAGGGCGAACCAAGAGACCCAGTACTTC. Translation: CSATDRANQETQYF.

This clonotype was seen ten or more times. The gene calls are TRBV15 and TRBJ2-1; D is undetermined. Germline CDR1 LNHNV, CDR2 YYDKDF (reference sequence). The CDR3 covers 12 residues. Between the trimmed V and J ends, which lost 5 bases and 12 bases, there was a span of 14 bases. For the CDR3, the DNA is TGTGCCACCAGCTGGATAGGGCAAGGGCAGTTCTTC. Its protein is CATSWIGQGQFF. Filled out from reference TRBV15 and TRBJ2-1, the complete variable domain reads DAMVIQNPRYQVTQFGKPVTLSCSQTLNHNVMYWYQQKSSQAPKLLFHYYDKDFNNEADTPDNFQSRRPNTSFCFLDIRSPGLGDTAMYLCATSWIGQGQFFGPGTRLTVL.

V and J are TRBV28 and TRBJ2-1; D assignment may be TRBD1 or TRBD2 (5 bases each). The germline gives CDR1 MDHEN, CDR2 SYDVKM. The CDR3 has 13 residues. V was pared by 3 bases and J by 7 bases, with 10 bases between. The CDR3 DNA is TGTGCCAGCAGTTTTATGGGGACGAATGAGCAGTTCTTC. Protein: CASSFMGTNEQFF.

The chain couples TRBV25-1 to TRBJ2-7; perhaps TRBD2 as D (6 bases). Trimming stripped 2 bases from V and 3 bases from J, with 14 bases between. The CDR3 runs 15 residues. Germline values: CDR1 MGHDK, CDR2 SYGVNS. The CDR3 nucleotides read TGTGCCAGCAGTGAAGGGGGGAGGAGGGGCTACGAGCAGTACTTC. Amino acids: CASSEGGRRGYEQYF.

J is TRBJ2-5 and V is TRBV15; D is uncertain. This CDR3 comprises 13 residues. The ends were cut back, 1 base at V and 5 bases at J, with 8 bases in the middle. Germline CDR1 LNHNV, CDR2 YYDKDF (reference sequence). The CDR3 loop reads CATSRGQSETQYF. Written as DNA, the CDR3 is TGTGCCACCAGCAGAGGCCAATCTGAGACCCAGTACTTC.

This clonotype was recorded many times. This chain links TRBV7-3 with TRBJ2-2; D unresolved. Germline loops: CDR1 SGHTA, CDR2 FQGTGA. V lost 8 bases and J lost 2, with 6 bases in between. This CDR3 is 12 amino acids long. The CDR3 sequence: CASGRNTGELFF. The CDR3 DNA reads TGTGCCAGCGGCCGAAACACCGGGGAGCTGTTTTTT.

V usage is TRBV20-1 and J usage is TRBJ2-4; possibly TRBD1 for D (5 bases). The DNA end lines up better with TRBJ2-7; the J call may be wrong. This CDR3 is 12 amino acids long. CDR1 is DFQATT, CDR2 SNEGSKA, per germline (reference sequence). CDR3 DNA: TGCAGTGCTGGGCGGCAGGGAAGCGAGCAGTACTTC. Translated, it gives CSAGRQGSEQYF.

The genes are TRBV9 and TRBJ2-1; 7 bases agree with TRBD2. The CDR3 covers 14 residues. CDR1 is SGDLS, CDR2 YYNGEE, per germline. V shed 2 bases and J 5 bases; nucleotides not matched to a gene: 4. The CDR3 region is CASSVYGGNNEQFF. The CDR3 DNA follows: TGTGCCAGCAGCGTTTACGGGGGGAACAATGAGCAGTTCTTC. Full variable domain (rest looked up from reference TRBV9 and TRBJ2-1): DSGVTQTPKHLITATGQRVTLRCSPRSGDLSVYWYQQSLDQGLQFLIQYYNGEERAKGNILERFSAQQFPDLHSELNLSSLELGDSALYFCASSVYGGNNEQFFGPGTRLTVL.

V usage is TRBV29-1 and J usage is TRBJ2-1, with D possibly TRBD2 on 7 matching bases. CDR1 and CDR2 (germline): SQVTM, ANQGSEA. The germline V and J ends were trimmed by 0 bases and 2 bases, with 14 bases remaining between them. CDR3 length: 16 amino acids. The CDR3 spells CSVEDGGPTTYNEQFF. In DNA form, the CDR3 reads TGCAGCGTTGAAGACGGGGGGCCCACTACCTACAATGAGCAGTTCTTC.

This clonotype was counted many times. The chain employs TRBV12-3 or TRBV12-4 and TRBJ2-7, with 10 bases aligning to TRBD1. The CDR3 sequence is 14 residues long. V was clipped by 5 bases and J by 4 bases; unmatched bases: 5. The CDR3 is CASSRQGATYEQYF. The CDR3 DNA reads TGTGCCAGCAGTAGACAGGGGGCGACGTACGAGCAGTACTTC.

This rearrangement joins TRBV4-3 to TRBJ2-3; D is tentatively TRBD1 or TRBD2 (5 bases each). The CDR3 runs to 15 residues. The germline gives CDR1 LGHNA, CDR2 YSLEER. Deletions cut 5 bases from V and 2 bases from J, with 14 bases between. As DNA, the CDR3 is TGCGCCAGCAGCTATCGACGGGGCCCCACAGATACGCAGTATTTT. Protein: CASSYRRGPTDTQYF.

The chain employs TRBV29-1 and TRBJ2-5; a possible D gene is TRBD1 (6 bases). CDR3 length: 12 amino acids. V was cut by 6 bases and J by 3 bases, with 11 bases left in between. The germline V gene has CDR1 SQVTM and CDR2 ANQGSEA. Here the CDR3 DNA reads TGCAGCGTCCAGGGGCCTGAAGAGACCCAGTACTTC. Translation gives CSVQGPEETQYF.

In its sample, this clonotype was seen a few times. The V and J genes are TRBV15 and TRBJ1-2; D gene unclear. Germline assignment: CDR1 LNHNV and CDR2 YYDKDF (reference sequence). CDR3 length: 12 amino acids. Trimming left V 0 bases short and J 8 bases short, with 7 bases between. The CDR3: CATSREVGGYTF. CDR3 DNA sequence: TGTGCCACCAGCAGAGAGGTGGGCGGCTACACCTTC.

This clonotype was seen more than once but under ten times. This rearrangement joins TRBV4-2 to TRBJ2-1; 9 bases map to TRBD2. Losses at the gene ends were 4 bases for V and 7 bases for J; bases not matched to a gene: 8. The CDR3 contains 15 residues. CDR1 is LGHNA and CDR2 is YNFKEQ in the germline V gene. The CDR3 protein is CASSRSSGMENEQFF. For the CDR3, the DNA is TGTGCCAGCAGCCGATCTAGCGGGATGGAGAATGAGCAGTTCTTC.

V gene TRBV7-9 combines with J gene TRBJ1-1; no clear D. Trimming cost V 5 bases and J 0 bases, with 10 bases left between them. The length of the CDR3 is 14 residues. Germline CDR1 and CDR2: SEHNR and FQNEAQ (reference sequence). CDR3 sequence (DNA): TGTGCCAGCAGCCGGGTCACGGTGAACACTGAAGCTTTCTTT. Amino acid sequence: CASSRVTVNTEAFF.

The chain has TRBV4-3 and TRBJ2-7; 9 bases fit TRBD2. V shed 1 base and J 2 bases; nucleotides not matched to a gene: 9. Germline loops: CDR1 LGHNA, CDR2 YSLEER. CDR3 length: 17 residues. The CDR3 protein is CASSQVTRTSDTYEQYF. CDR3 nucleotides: TGCGCCAGCAGCCAAGTAACGAGGACTAGCGACACCTACGAGCAGTACTTC.

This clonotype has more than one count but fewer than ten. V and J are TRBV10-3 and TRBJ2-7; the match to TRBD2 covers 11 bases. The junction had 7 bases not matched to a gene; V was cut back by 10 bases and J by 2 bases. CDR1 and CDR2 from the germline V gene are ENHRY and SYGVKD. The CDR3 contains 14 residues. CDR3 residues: CATRVAGGAYEQYF. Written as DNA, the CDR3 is TGTGCCACGCGCGTAGCGGGAGGGGCCTACGAGCAGTACTTC.

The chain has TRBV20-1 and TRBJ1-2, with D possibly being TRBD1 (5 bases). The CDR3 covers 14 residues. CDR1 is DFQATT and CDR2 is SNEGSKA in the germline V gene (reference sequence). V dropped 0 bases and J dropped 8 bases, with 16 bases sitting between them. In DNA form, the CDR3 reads TGCAGTGCTAGAGATCTACTGGGGCCCAGGGGCTACACCTTC. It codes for CSARDLLGPRGYTF.

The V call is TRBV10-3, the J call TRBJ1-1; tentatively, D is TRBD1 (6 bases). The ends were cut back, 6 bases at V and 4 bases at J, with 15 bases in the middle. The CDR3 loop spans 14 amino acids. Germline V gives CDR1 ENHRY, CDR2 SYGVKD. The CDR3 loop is CAIRPRTAGTEAFF. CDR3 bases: TGTGCCATCAGACCCAGGACAGCGGGCACTGAAGCTTTCTTT.

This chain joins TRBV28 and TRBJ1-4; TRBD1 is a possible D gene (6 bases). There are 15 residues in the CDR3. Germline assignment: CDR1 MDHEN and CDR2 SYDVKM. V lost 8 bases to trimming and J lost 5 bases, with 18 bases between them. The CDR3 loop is CASQPHRAGNEKLFF. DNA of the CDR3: TGTGCCAGCCAACCCCACAGGGCGGGGAATGAAAAACTGTTTTTT.

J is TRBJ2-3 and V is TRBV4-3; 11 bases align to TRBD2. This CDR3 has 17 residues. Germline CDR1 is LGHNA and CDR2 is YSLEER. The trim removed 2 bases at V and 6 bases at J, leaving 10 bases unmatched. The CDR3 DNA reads TGCGCCAGCAGCCAACTAGCGGGAGGACAGTACTGGGATACGCAGTATTTT. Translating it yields CASSQLAGGQYWDTQYF.